The 10 T cell receptor beta chains reported below all come from one sample, sequenced in a study of blood T cell repertoires in COVID-19. Assay used: immunoSEQ multiplex PCR; TCRdb lists only in-frame clones, some missing. In the table there are tens of thousands of clones, around nine tenths of which are singletons. The sequencing input was peripheral blood. The receptors shown here come from a man aged 70-80 years with acute or convalescent COVID-19.

The chain couples TRBV6-2 or TRBV6-3 to TRBJ2-7; 7 bases fit TRBD1. V shed 2 bases and J 1 base; nucleotides not matched to a gene: 8. This CDR3 comprises 16 residues. Germline V gene lookup returns CDR1 MNHEY and CDR2 SVGEGT. DNA of the CDR3: TGTGCCAGCAGTTACGGAAAAAACAGGGGATCCTACGAGCAGTACTTC. Translating gives CASSYGKNRGSYEQYF.

V is TRBV4-3 and J is TRBJ2-2; TRBD1 might be the D (6 bases). Germline V lookup: CDR1 LGHNA, CDR2 YSLEER. The CDR3 sequence is 18 residues long. V lost 0 bases and J 5 bases, leaving 19 bases between the germline ends. DNA of the CDR3: TGCGCCAGCAGCCAAGAAAAACAGGGTTACCTAAATACCGGGGAGCTGTTTTTT. It yields the protein CASSQEKQGYLNTGELFF.

The chain uses TRBV28 and TRBJ1-1; tentatively, D is TRBD1 (6 bases). Trimming took 7 bases from V and 1 from J, leaving 10 bases between them. Looked up from germline, CDR1 is MDHEN and CDR2 is SYDVKM. This CDR3 is 13 amino acids long. The CDR3 DNA reads TGTGCCAGCATTGAGACAGGGAACACTGAAGCTTTCTTT. Translated, it gives CASIETGNTEAFF.

This clone has just one count. The rearrangement joins TRBV24-1 to TRBJ2-5, with a weak D call TRBD1 (6 bases). The germline V gene encodes CDR1 KGHDR and CDR2 SFDVKD. Trimming shortened V by 2 bases and J by 5 bases, and 11 bases separated the two germline ends. There are 14 residues in the CDR3. The CDR3 loop is CATSDSDRKETQYF. The DNA of the CDR3 is TGTGCCACCAGTGATTCCGACAGGAAGGAGACCCAGTACTTC.

The chain combines TRBV18 with TRBJ2-7, with 8 bases aligning to TRBD1. V lost 3 bases to trimming and J lost 2 bases; unmatched junction nucleotides: 6. The CDR3 contains 15 residues. CDR1 is KGHSH and CDR2 is LQKENI in the germline V gene. The CDR3 bases are TGTGCCAGCTCACCGCTTGACAGGGGACCCTACGAGCAGTACTTC. It codes for CASSPLDRGPYEQYF.

The chain is built from TRBV28 and TRBJ2-6, with D possibly TRBD1 on 5 matching bases. This CDR3 has 16 residues. V lost 2 bases, J lost 1 base, and 9 bases lay in between. Germline loops: CDR1 MDHEN, CDR2 SYDVKM. CDR3 nucleotides: TGTGCCAGCAGTTTAAAGGGGTGGTCTGGGGCCAACGTCCTGACTTTC. As protein: CASSLKGWSGANVLTF.

This chain joins TRBV7-2 and TRBJ1-1; D is unclear. This CDR3 contains 15 residues. Looked up from germline, CDR1 is SGHTA and CDR2 is FQGNSA. V lost 2 bases, J lost 6 bases, and 16 bases lay in between. The DNA of the CDR3 is TGTGCCAGCAGCTTACCACTGGGAGTTAGCGCTGAAGCTTTCTTT. It encodes CASSLPLGVSAEAFF.

This chain connects TRBV11-2 to TRBJ2-7; TRBD2 matches 9 bases. V lost 1 base and J lost 2; bases outside the gene matches: 3. Germline values: CDR1 SGHAT, CDR2 FQNNGV. CDR3 length: 15 amino acids. CDR3 loop: CASSLGGRATYEQYF. The CDR3 coding sequence is TGTGCCAGCAGCTTAGGCGGGAGGGCAACCTACGAGCAGTACTTC.

The rearrangement joins TRBV4-3 to TRBJ1-5; D gene unclear. With 0 bases removed from V and 5 bases from J, the gap between germline ends came to 14 bases. CDR1 is LGHNA, CDR2 YSLEER, per germline. The CDR3 runs to 16 residues. The CDR3 loop is CASSQELAAAHQPQHF. In nucleotides, the CDR3 is TGCGCCAGCAGCCAAGAATTAGCTGCTGCTCATCAGCCCCAGCATTTT.

The chain employs TRBV12-5 and TRBJ2-3; D possibly corresponds to TRBD2 (5 bases). The V and J ends lost 1 base and 0 bases respectively, with 20 bases between them. CDR3 length: 19 residues. Germline values: CDR1 LGHNT, CDR2 FRNRAP. The CDR3: CASGLDLVASSSSTDTQYF. CDR3 bases: TGTGCTAGTGGTTTGGACCTTGTGGCTAGCTCCTCTAGCACAGATACGCAGTATTTT.